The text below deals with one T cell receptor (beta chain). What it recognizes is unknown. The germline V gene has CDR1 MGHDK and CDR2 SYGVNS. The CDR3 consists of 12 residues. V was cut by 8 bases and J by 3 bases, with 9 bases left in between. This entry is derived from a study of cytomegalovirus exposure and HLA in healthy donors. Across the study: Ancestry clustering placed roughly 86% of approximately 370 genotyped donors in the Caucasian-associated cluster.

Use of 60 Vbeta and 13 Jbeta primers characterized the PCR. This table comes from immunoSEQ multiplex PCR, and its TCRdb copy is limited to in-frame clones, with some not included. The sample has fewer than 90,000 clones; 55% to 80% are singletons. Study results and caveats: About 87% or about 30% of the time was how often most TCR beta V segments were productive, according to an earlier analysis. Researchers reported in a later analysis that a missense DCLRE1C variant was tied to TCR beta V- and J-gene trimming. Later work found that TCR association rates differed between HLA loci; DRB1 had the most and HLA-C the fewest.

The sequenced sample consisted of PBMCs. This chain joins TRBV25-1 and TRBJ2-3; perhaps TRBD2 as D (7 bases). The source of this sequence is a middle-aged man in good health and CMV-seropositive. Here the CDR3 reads CASGGATDTQYF. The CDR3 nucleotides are TGTGCCAGCGGGGGGGCAACAGATACGCAGTATTTT.